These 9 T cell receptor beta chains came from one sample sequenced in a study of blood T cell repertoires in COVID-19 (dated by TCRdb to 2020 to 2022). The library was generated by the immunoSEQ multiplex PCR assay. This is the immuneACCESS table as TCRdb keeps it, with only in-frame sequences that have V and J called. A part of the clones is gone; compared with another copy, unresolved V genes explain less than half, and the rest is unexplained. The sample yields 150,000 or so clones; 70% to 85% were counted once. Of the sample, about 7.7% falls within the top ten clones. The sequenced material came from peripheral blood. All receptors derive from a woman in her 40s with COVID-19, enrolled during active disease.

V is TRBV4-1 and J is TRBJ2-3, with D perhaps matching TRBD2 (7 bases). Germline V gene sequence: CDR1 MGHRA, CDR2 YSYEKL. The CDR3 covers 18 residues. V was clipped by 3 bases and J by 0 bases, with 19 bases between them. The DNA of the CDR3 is TGCGCCAGCAGCCAGCTCTGGTTAGGGGGGGCTAGCACAGATACGCAGTATTTT. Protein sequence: CASSQLWLGGASTDTQYF.

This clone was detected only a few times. CDR3 amino acids: CASGLSYNSPLHF. CDR3 DNA sequence: TGTGCTAGTGGTTTGTCGTATAATTCACCCCTCCACTTT. The rearrangement joins TRBV12-5 to TRBJ1-6; D remains ambiguous. Deletions cut 2 bases from V and 4 bases from J, with 3 bases between. Germline CDR1 and CDR2: LGHNT and FRNRAP. The CDR3 is made up of 13 amino acids.

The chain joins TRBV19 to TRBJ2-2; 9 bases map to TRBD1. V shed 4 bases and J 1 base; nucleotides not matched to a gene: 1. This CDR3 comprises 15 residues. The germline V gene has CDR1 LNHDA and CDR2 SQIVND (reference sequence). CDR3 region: CASSKGQGNTGELFF. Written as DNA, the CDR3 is TGTGCCAGTAGTAAGGGACAGGGGAACACCGGGGAGCTGTTTTTT.

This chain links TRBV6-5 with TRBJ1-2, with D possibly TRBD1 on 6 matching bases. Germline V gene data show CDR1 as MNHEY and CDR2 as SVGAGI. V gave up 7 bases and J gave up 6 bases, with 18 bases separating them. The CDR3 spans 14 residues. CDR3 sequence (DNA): TGTGCCAGCACCTCCGGACAGCGAGAGAATGGCTACACCTTC. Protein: CASTSGQRENGYTF.

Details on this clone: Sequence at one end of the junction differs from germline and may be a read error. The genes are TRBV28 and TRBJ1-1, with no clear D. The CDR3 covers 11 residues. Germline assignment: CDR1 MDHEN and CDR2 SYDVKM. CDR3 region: CASSDQLRSIF. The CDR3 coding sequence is TGTGCCAGCAGTGACCAACTCAGGTCTATCTTT. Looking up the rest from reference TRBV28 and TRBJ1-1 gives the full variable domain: DVKVTQSSRYLVKRTGEKVFLECVQDMDHENMFWYRQDPGLGLRLIYFSYDVKMKEKGDIPEGYSVSREKKERFSLILESASTNQTSMYLCASSDQLRSIFGQGTRLTVV.

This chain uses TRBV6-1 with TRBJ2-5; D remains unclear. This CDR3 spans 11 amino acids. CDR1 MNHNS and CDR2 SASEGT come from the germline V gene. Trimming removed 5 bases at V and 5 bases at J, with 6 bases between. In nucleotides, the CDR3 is TGTGCCAGCAGTTCGTCTGAGACCCAGTACTTC. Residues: CASSSSETQYF.

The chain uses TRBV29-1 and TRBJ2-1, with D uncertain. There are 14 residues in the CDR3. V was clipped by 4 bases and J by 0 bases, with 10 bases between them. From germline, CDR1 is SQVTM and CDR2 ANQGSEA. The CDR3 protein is CSVVPVSSYNEQFF. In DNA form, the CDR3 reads TGCAGCGTTGTCCCGGTGAGCTCCTACAATGAGCAGTTCTTC.

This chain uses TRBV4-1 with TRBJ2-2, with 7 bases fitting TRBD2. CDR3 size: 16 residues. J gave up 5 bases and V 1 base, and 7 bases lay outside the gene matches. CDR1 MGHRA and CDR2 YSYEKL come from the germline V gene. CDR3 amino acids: CASSQVYGGSTGELFF. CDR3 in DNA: TGCGCCAGCAGCCAAGTATACGGGGGGTCTACCGGGGAGCTGTTTTTT.

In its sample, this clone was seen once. The CDR3 loop reads CASSGGASGRYNEQFF. The CDR3 DNA reads TGTGCCAGCTCTGGAGGGGCTAGCGGAAGGTACAATGAGCAGTTCTTC. The V call is TRBV18, the J call TRBJ2-1, with TRBD2 matching over 7 bases. The V gene's germline CDR1 is KGHSH and CDR2 LQKENI. This CDR3 spans 16 amino acids. With 6 bases clipped from V and 4 bases from J, the junction kept 12 bases outside the gene matches.